What follows are 24 T cell receptor beta chains derived from one specimen sequenced in a study of cytomegalovirus exposure and HLA in healthy donors. In the PCR, 60 Vbeta and 13 Jbeta primers were used. The table came from immunoSEQ multiplex PCR; TCRdb's copy has only in-frame clones and leaves some out. The sample includes about 94,000 clones, more than 75% of them seen just once. Sequencing was carried out using PBMCs. The receptors shown here come from a human donor in good health.

The chain employs TRBV2 and TRBJ2-1; 14 bases are a match to TRBD2. The CDR3 totals 17 residues. CDR1 and CDR2 (germline): SNHLY, FYNNEI. After removal of 5 bases from V and 2 bases from J, the junction contained 5 bases not matched to a gene. As DNA, the CDR3 is TGTGCCAGCAGTTCTGGACTAGCGGGAGGAGCCTACAATGAGCAGTTCTTC. This gives the protein CASSSGLAGGAYNEQFF. The full variable domain, its missing parts supplied by reference TRBV2 and TRBJ2-1, is EPEVTQTPSHQVTQMGQEVILRCVPISNHLYFYWYRQILGQKVEFLVSFYNNEISEKSEIFDDQFSVERPDGSNFTLKIRSTKLEDSAMYFCASSSGLAGGAYNEQFFGPGTRLTVL.

V is TRBV27 and J is TRBJ2-7; D gene unclear. The CDR3 is made up of 13 amino acids. Trimming took 5 bases from V and 3 from J, leaving 11 bases between them. CDR1 MNHEY and CDR2 SMNVEV come from the germline V gene (reference sequence). In nucleotides, the CDR3 is TGTGCCAGCAGTCCGCGTACAGACTACGAGCAGTACTTC. Amino acid sequence: CASSPRTDYEQYF.

CDR3 DNA sequence: TGTGCCAGCAGTTACGGGACAGCGTTATCTAATGAAAAACTGTTTTTT. Protein: CASSYGTALSNEKLFF. V usage is TRBV6-6 and J usage is TRBJ1-4; 7 nucleotides match TRBD1. From germline, CDR1 is MNHNY and CDR2 SVGAGI (reference sequence). V shed 2 bases, J shed 3 bases, and the junction held 6 bases outside the gene matches. The CDR3 has 16 residues.

The rearrangement links TRBV27 to TRBJ2-7; D might be TRBD2 (5 bases). This CDR3 has 15 residues. V was trimmed by 8 bases and J by 1 base, leaving 18 bases between them. Germline-derived CDR1 and CDR2 are MNHEY and SMNVEV (reference sequence). This chain's CDR3 is CASLPTRYSSYEQYF. Written as DNA, the CDR3 is TGTGCCAGCCTCCCTACTAGATACTCATCCTACGAGCAGTACTTC.

The rearrangement uses TRBV6-4 and TRBJ1-2; the match to TRBD1 covers 9 bases. The ends lost 2 bases at V and 4 bases at J; junction bases unmatched: 5. CDR1 and CDR2 from the germline V gene are MRHNA and SNTAGT. The CDR3 sequence is 15 residues long. CDR3 sequence: CASSDKGQGSYGYTF. CDR3 DNA: TGTGCCAGCAGTGACAAGGGACAGGGCTCCTATGGCTACACCTTC.

The CDR3 bases are TGTGCCAGCAGTGACTCACAGGGGGGGACAGATACGCAGTATTTT. Encoded protein: CASSDSQGGTDTQYF. The chain carries TRBV6-4 and TRBJ2-3, with D perhaps matching TRBD1 (8 bases). Germline-derived CDR1 and CDR2 are MRHNA and SNTAGT. This CDR3 contains 15 residues. V was shortened by 0 bases and J by 3 bases, with 10 bases between the two germline ends.

This clone was recorded only once. The chain joins TRBV7-3 to TRBJ2-3; a weak D match, TRBD1 (5 bases). V gave up 2 bases and J gave up 2 bases, with 11 bases separating them. This CDR3 is 15 amino acids long. The germline V gene has CDR1 SGHTA and CDR2 FQGTGA. CDR3 protein: CASSLDSTSTDTQYF. CDR3 nucleotides: TGTGCCAGCAGCTTAGACAGCACCTCCACAGATACGCAGTATTTT.

To note about this clone: At one boundary the junction diverges from the germline segment, which might be a read error. The J gene is TRBJ2-7, the V gene TRBV7-2, with 8 bases fitting TRBD2. The CDR3 contains 13 residues. Germline V gives CDR1 SGHTA, CDR2 FQGNSA. CDR3 DNA sequence: TGTGCCAGCAGCTCATCAGCGGGGGTCGCGAGGGACTTC. Its protein product is CASSSSAGVARDF.

Only a few counts were recorded for this clone. The chain links TRBV2 to TRBJ1-1; maybe TRBD1 (5 bases). Germline V CDR1 and CDR2: SNHLY, FYNNEI. Trimming cost V 6 bases and J 3 bases, with 14 bases left between them. This CDR3 contains 14 residues. CDR3 DNA: TGTGCCAGCAGCTTCCGGGGGGGTGACACTGAAGCTTTCTTT. Translated, it gives CASSFRGGDTEAFF.

The chain is built from TRBV9 and TRBJ2-3, with 9 bases identical to TRBD2. CDR3 length: 16 amino acids. Trimming took 0 bases from V and 5 from J; bases not matched to a gene: 7. Germline CDR1 is SGDLS and CDR2 is YYNGEE. The CDR3 sequence is CASSVVGGGAVDTQYF. The CDR3, as DNA: TGTGCCAGCAGCGTAGTTGGCGGGGGGGCCGTAGATACGCAGTATTTT. Variable domain in full (rest from reference TRBV9 and TRBJ2-3): DSGVTQTPKHLITATGQRVTLRCSPRSGDLSVYWYQQSLDQGLQFLIQYYNGEERAKGNILERFSAQQFPDLHSELNLSSLELGDSALYFCASSVVGGGAVDTQYFGPGTRLTVL.

The rearrangement uses TRBV5-4 and TRBJ2-3; D is unclear. The CDR3 extends over 14 amino acids. The ends were cut back, 4 bases at V and 0 bases at J, with 9 bases in the middle. CDR1 and CDR2 from the germline V gene are SGHNT and YYREEE (reference sequence). CDR3 DNA: TGTGCCAGCAGCCCGGTCCCTAGCACAGATACGCAGTATTTT. Translation: CASSPVPSTDTQYF.

CDR3 DNA sequence: TGTGCCTGGAGTCCCCAGGGGTACGAGCAGTACTTC. This sequence encodes CAWSPQGYEQYF. This rearrangement joins TRBV30 to TRBJ2-7; D perhaps matches TRBD1 (6 bases). V was pared by 2 bases and J by 4 bases, with 9 bases between. The CDR3 has 12 residues. Germline assignment: CDR1 GTSNPN and CDR2 SVGIG (reference sequence).

This clone was seen more than once but under ten times. This sequence joins TRBV5-6 and TRBJ1-1; 7 positions match TRBD1. CDR3 size: 16 residues. Germline CDR1 SGHDT, CDR2 YYEEEE. V was clipped by 4 bases and J by 4 bases; unmatched bases: 13. The chain's CDR3 is CASSRPKGAGGTEAFF. The DNA of the CDR3 is TGTGCCAGCAGCCGACCAAAGGGGGCAGGTGGCACTGAAGCTTTCTTT.

V is TRBV7-8 and J is TRBJ1-1; possibly TRBD1 for D (6 bases). This CDR3 is 18 amino acids long. The germline CDR1 and CDR2 sequences are SGHVS and FQNEAQ. V dropped 3 bases and J dropped 0 bases, with 20 bases sitting between them. The CDR3 spells CASSLPTWDTGMNTEAFF. The CDR3 bases are TGTGCCAGCAGCTTGCCAACATGGGACACCGGGATGAACACTGAAGCTTTCTTT.

The chain carries TRBV28 and TRBJ2-3; 9 bases fit TRBD1. The CDR3 loop spans 15 amino acids. CDR1 and CDR2 from the germline V gene are MDHEN and SYDVKM. Trimming at V came to 2 bases and at J to 5 bases, leaving 5 bases not matched to a gene. The CDR3 spells CASSLRTGEVDTQYF. The CDR3, as DNA: TGTGCCAGCAGTTTACGGACAGGGGAGGTAGATACGCAGTATTTT.

The chain joins TRBV15 to TRBJ2-5, with D maybe TRBD1 (5 bases). CDR3 length: 14 residues. The germline CDR1 and CDR2 sequences are LNHNV and YYDKDF (reference sequence). V was cut by 1 base and J by 6 bases, with 12 bases left in between. The CDR3 DNA reads TGTGCCACCAGCAGAGGGGGCCTGATAAAGACCCAGTACTTC. Translating it yields CATSRGGLIKTQYF.

The DNA of the CDR3 is TGTGCCAGCAGCGCGTATGGGCTAGCGGGTGGGTCCGGGGAGCTGTTTTTT. It is translated as CASSAYGLAGGSGELFF. V and J are TRBV9 and TRBJ2-2, with 8 positions matching TRBD2. Germline V gene data show CDR1 as SGDLS and CDR2 as YYNGEE. The V segment lost 3 bases and the J segment 6 bases; nucleotides outside the gene matches: 13. The CDR3 is 17 amino acids.

V usage is TRBV28 and J usage is TRBJ2-3; 7 positions match TRBD2. The CDR3 spans 17 residues. CDR1 is MDHEN, CDR2 SYDVKM, per germline. The trim removed 6 bases at V and 2 bases at J, leaving 14 bases unmatched. The CDR3 nucleotides read TGTGCCAGCAGCCCCGACTCTCTAGCGGACCCCACAGATACGCAGTATTTT. It encodes CASSPDSLADPTDTQYF.

The chain carries TRBV9 and TRBJ2-7, with 8 bases fitting TRBD1. CDR1 is SGDLS and CDR2 is YYNGEE in the germline V gene. With 2 bases clipped from V and 6 bases from J, the junction kept 4 bases outside the gene matches. The CDR3 is 13 residues long. The CDR3 spells CASSVKDRVEQYF. For the CDR3, the DNA is TGTGCCAGCAGCGTTAAGGACAGGGTCGAGCAGTACTTC. Full variable domain (rest looked up from reference TRBV9 and TRBJ2-7): DSGVTQTPKHLITATGQRVTLRCSPRSGDLSVYWYQQSLDQGLQFLIQYYNGEERAKGNILERFSAQQFPDLHSELNLSSLELGDSALYFCASSVKDRVEQYFGPGTRLTVT.

The J gene is TRBJ2-7, the V gene TRBV4-3; 10 nucleotides agree with TRBD1. The J segment lost 6 bases and the V segment lost 1 base, leaving 3 bases of the junction unmatched. The CDR3 spans 14 residues. CDR1 LGHNA and CDR2 YSLEER come from the germline V gene. This chain's CDR3 is CASSQGQGAIEQYF. The DNA for the CDR3 is TGCGCCAGCAGCCAAGGACAGGGGGCGATCGAGCAGTACTTC.

The V and J genes are TRBV9 and TRBJ2-1; TRBD2 matches at 13 bases. Losses at the gene ends were 3 bases for V and 9 bases for J; bases not matched to a gene: 3. Germline values: CDR1 SGDLS, CDR2 YYNGEE. This CDR3 region has 14 residues. The CDR3 DNA sequence: TGTGCCAGCAGCGAACTAGCGGGGGGGGGTGAGCAGTTCTTC. Encoded protein: CASSELAGGGEQFF. Full variable domain (rest looked up from reference TRBV9 and TRBJ2-1): DSGVTQTPKHLITATGQRVTLRCSPRSGDLSVYWYQQSLDQGLQFLIQYYNGEERAKGNILERFSAQQFPDLHSELNLSSLELGDSALYFCASSELAGGGEQFFGPGTRLTVL.

This chain uses TRBV6-6 with TRBJ2-7; 15 nucleotides agree with TRBD2. CDR3 size: 15 residues. Germline V CDR1 and CDR2: MNHNY, SVGAGI (reference sequence). With V trimmed by 6 bases and J by 4 bases, 4 bases remained unmatched. The CDR3, as DNA: TGTGCCAGCAGGGGGACTAGCGGGAGGCCTTACGAGCAGTACTTC. Translating it yields CASRGTSGRPYEQYF.

This chain connects TRBV25-1 to TRBJ2-7, with a tentative D call TRBD2 (6 bases). Trimming left V 2 bases short and J 3 bases short, with 17 bases between. CDR3 length: 16 amino acids. Germline V gene lookup returns CDR1 MGHDK and CDR2 SYGVNS. The CDR3 DNA follows: TGTGCCAGCAGTGAAGGGACTTTCTGGGGTTTCTACGAGCAGTACTTC. Translation: CASSEGTFWGFYEQYF.

This rearrangement joins TRBV19 to TRBJ2-1; 7 positions match TRBD2. Per germline, CDR1 LNHDA and CDR2 SQIVND (reference sequence). CDR3 length equals 12 residues. The junction had 2 bases not matched to a gene; V was cut back by 0 bases and J by 12 bases. The CDR3 reads CASSIDGEGQFF. The CDR3 DNA follows: TGTGCCAGTAGTATAGACGGGGAGGGGCAGTTCTTC.